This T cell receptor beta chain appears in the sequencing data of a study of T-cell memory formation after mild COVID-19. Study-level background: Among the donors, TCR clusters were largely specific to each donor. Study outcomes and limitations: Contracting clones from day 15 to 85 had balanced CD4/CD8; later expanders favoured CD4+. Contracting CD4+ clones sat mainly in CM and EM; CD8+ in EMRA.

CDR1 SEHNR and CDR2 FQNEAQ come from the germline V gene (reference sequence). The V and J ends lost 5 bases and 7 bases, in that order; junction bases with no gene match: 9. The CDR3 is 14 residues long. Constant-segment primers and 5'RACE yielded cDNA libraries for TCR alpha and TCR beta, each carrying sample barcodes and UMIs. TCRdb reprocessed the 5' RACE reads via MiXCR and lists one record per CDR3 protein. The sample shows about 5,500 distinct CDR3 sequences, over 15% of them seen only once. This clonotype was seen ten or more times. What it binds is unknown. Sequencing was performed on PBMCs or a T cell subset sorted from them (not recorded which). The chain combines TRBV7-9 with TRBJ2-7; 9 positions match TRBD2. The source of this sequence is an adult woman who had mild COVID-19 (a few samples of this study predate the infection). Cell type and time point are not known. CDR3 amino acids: CASSLAGLAGEQYF. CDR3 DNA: TGTGCCAGCAGCCTGGCGGGGCTAGCGGGGGAGCAGTACTTC.